This TCR beta chain was identified during a study of CD8 T cells in ankylosing spondylitis. In TCRdb, the 5' RACE reads were re-called with MiXCR into one record per CDR3 protein. The sample lists about 270,000 distinct CDR3 sequences, roughly a third seen once, with approximately 4.4% in the top ten. CDR1 and CDR2 (germline): MGHRA, YSYEKL. V trimming: 4 bases; J trimming: 0 bases; junction bases outside the gene matches: 11. The CDR3 runs 17 residues. The specimen was blood, either unsorted or a sorted T cell fraction (not recorded which). The chain couples TRBV4-1 to TRBJ2-7; 8 nucleotides match TRBD1. The TCR comes from a male donor with ankylosing spondylitis or in good health (not recorded which). CDR3 loop: CASSRNTGGPVSYEQYF. CDR3 nucleotide sequence: TGCGCCAGCAGCCGGAATACAGGGGGACCCGTCTCCTACGAGCAGTACTTC.